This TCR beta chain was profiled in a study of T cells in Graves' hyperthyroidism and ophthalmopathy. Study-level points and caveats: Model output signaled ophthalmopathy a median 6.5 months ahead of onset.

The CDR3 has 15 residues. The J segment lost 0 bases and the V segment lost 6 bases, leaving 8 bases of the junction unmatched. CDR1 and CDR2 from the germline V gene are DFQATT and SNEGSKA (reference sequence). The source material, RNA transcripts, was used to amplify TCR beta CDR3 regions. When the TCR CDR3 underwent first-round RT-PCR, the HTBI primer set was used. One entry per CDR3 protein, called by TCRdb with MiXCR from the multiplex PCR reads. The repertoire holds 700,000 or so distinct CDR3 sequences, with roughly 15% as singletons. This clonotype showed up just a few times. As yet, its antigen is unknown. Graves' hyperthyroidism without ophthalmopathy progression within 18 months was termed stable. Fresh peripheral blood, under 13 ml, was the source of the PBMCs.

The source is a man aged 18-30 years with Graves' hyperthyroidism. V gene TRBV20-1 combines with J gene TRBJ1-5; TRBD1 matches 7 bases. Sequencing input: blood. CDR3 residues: CSAVRGGPSNQPQHF. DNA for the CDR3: TGCAGTGCAGTCCGAGGGGGCCCTAGCAATCAGCCCCAGCATTTT.